This T cell receptor (beta chain) is drawn from a study of human T cells and chemical hapten exposure. In the study overall: Patients were given diphenylcyclopropenone on the scalp weekly across the approximately 24-week study. Points from the study as a whole: No alteration of TCRs above 1 in 1000 frequency was seen with DPC sensitization. With patch test score, the counts of PT1 expanded TCRs showed a positive correlation.

Many counts were recorded for this clonotype. Its antigen is unknown. The germline gives CDR1 WNHNN, CDR2 SYGVQD (reference sequence). The CDR3 is made up of 14 amino acids. With 3 bases removed from V and 1 base from J, the gap between germline ends came to 9 bases. Individual cDNA molecules received unique molecular identifiers in the library. TCRdb passed the RACE reads through MiXCR, listing each CDR3 protein once. The sample consists of over 100,000 distinct CDR3 sequences, roughly 9% of them appearing once. Indicated time point: patch test 2, 6 weeks after DPC sensitization. As to treatment: therapeutic diphenylcyclopropenone sensitization with weekly scalp DPC.

The receptor was derived from a woman in her thirties or forties with alopecia areata. Some clones in this sample may be carry-over from other donors' samples. The sequenced sample was whole blood, obtained in connection with sensitization to the hapten diphenylcyclopropenone (DPC). This rearrangement joins TRBV10-1 to TRBJ2-5; D is tentatively TRBD1 or TRBD2 (5 bases each). Here the CDR3 reads CASSESGGQETQYF. CDR3 nucleotides: TGCGCCAGCAGTGAAAGTGGGGGCCAAGAGACCCAGTACTTC.